This entry lists 11 T cell receptor beta chains sequenced from one sample in a study of spatial heterogeneity in lung cancer. TCRdb analysed the 5' RACE reads with MiXCR anew, one entry per CDR3 protein. The data show about 100,000 distinct CDR3 sequences, nearly 4.5% seen once. Noted time point: sample taken at primary tumor resection. Antigen specificity for these receptors is unknown. Overall study findings and caveats: In tumors, expanded intratumoral alpha and beta TCR counts tracked mutation counts.

The sequencing here drew on lung tumor tissue, taken at surgery. The receptors come from a male donor with early-stage non-small cell lung cancer.

The table lists this clonotype with many counts. The chain is built from TRBV12-3 or TRBV12-4 and TRBJ2-1, with a tentative D call TRBD1 (5 bases). Deletions cut 2 bases from V and 8 bases from J, with 7 bases between. This CDR3 comprises 12 residues. CDR3 loop: CASSLQGDEQFF. CDR3 coding DNA: TGTGCCAGCAGTTTACAGGGCGATGAGCAGTTCTTC.

This clonotype occurred many times. This chain links TRBV4-1 with TRBJ2-7; 7 bases are a match to TRBD1. From germline, CDR1 is MGHRA and CDR2 YSYEKL. Unmatched junction bases numbered 7, after V lost 3 bases and J lost 5 bases. This CDR3 is 14 amino acids long. This CDR3 reads CASSHYGTADEQYF. The CDR3 nucleotides read TGCGCCAGCAGCCACTACGGGACAGCAGACGAGCAGTACTTC.

This clonotype was seen ten or more times. The chain links TRBV28 to TRBJ1-1; TRBD1 agrees at 7 bases. The CDR3 loop spans 14 amino acids. V was pared by 6 bases and J by 9 bases, with 13 bases of the junction left unmatched. Germline values: CDR1 MDHEN, CDR2 SYDVKM. The CDR3 sequence: CASRIPPPGQQAFF. For the CDR3, the DNA is TGTGCCAGCAGGATACCGCCGCCGGGACAGCAAGCTTTCTTT.

About this clonotype itself: This sequence may be a read error, since a much larger clone differs from it by one base. In DNA form, the CDR3 reads TGTGCCAGCAGACCCATTTTTCCACTAAACACTGAAGCTTTCTTT. Translating gives CASRPIFPLNTEAFF. The V call is TRBV11-2, the J call TRBJ1-1, with D unresolved. V lost 6 bases and J lost 2, with 16 bases in between. The CDR3 is made up of 15 amino acids. Looked up from germline, CDR1 is SGHAT and CDR2 is FQNNGV.

There are many counts of this clonotype. The chain links TRBV6-5 to TRBJ1-2; D uncertain. Germline V lookup: CDR1 MNHEY, CDR2 SVGAGI. V lost 7 bases and J lost 4, with 10 bases in between. This CDR3 spans 12 amino acids. CDR3 protein: CASKRAGYGYTF. In DNA form, the CDR3 reads TGTGCCAGCAAACGGGCGGGCTATGGCTACACCTTC.

In its sample, this clonotype was seen many times. The chain links TRBV20-1 to TRBJ2-2, with 11 nucleotides matching TRBD2. The V segment lost 5 bases and the J segment 3 bases; nucleotides outside the gene matches: 11. This CDR3 spans 17 amino acids. The V gene's germline CDR1 is DFQATT and CDR2 SNEGSKA (reference sequence). The CDR3 region has the DNA TGCAGTGCTGGACCCCCTAGCGGGAGGCGGTACACCGGGGAGCTGTTTTTT. Translation gives CSAGPPSGRRYTGELFF.

This clonotype was detected many times. This chain uses TRBV18 with TRBJ1-6; D is ambiguous. There are 16 residues in the CDR3. Germline V gene data show CDR1 as KGHSH and CDR2 as LQKENI. Deletions cut 2 bases from V and 8 bases from J, with 16 bases between. CDR3 protein: CASSPRTATRDSPLHF. CDR3 coding DNA: TGTGCCAGCTCACCAAGGACGGCTACTAGGGATTCACCCCTCCACTTT.

The chain uses TRBV27 and TRBJ2-7, with 7 bases aligning to TRBD1. The ends lost 0 bases at V and 7 bases at J; junction bases unmatched: 6. Germline assignment: CDR1 MNHEY and CDR2 SMNVEV (reference sequence). The CDR3 has 14 amino acids. The CDR3 DNA sequence: TGTGCCAGCAGTTTATCGGGACAGTCAACGGAGCAGTACTTC. This encodes CASSLSGQSTEQYF.

This clonotype came up many times. The rearrangement links TRBV6-1 to TRBJ1-1; 11 nucleotides align to TRBD1. The V segment lost 3 bases and the J segment 1 base; nucleotides outside the gene matches: 7. CDR1 and CDR2 from the germline V gene are MNHNS and SASEGT. This CDR3 comprises 17 residues. The CDR3 region is CASSDRDRGVRNTEAFF. The CDR3 nucleotides read TGTGCCAGCAGTGACAGGGACAGGGGGGTAAGGAACACTGAAGCTTTCTTT.

The table lists this clonotype with many counts. J is TRBJ2-3 and V is TRBV4-2, with TRBD1 as a possible D gene (7 bases). Between the trimmed V and J ends, which lost 8 bases and 3 bases, there was a span of 18 bases. This CDR3 is 15 amino acids long. Germline V gene lookup returns CDR1 LGHNA and CDR2 YNFKEQ. In DNA form, the CDR3 reads TGTGCCAGCGGACAGGCCGCGGGGTTAACAGATACGCAGTATTTT. Protein: CASGQAAGLTDTQYF.

This clonotype was observed many times. The CDR3 sequence: CASSIRSYNEQFF. Here the CDR3 DNA reads TGTGCCAGCAGTATCCGATCCTACAATGAGCAGTTCTTC. The rearrangement joins TRBV27 to TRBJ2-1, with D hard to call. This CDR3 comprises 13 residues. Trimming shortened V by 5 bases and J by 1 base, and 6 bases separated the two germline ends. The germline CDR1 and CDR2 sequences are MNHEY and SMNVEV (reference sequence).